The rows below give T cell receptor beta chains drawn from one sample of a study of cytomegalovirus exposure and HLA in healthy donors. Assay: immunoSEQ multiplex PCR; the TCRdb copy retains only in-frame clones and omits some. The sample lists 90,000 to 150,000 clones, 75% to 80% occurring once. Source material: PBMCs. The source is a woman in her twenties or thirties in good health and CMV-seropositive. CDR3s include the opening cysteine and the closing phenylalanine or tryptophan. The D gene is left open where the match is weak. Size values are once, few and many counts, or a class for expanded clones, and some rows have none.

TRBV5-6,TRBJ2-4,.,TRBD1,TGTGCCAGCAGCGTACCGGGACAGCTATCTACAAAAACAGAAGTTTCCTTC,CASSVPGQLSTKTEVSF
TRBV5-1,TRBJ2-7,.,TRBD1,TGCGCCAGCAGCTCGGGGACAGGGGGGTACGAGCAGTACTTC,CASSSGTGGYEQYF
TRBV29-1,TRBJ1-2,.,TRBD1,TGCAGCGTCGAAGGGGGGACAGGGGGCGTAAAGGGCACTCGTGGCTACACCTTC,CSVEGGTGGVKGTRGYTF
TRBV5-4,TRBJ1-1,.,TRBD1,TGTGCCAGCAGCTTTGACAGGGGGCGAAGCACTGAAGCTTTCTTT,CASSFDRGRSTEAFF
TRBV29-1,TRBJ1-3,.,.,TGCAGCGTTGTGGGGGCAGCTGGAAACACCATATATTTT,CSVVGAAGNTIYF
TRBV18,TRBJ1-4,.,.,TGTGCCAGCTCACCACCGTTCGGGACATATCCTGAAAAACTGTTTTTT,CASSPPFGTYPEKLFF
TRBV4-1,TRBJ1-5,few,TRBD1,TGCGCCAGCAGCCGTCGGACAGGGGGCAATCAGCCCCAGCATTTT,CASSRRTGGNQPQHF
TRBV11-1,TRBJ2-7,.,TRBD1,TGTGCCAGCAGCTTATGGCAGGGGGTAGGGGCCTACGAGCAGTACTTC,CASSLWQGVGAYEQYF
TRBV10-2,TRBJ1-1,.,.,TGCGCCAGCAGTGTCGATAGTGAAGCTTTCTTT,CASSVDSEAFF
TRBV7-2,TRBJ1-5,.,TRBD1,TGTGCCAGCGGTCTCATGGCGGGACAGTCCAATCAGCCCCAGCATTTT,CASGLMAGQSNQPQHF
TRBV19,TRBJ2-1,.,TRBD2,TGTGCCAGTAGTATAATCGCTAGCGGGGGGGCCAATGAGCAGTTCTTC,CASSIIASGGANEQFF